This T cell receptor beta chain was documented in a study of cytomegalovirus exposure and HLA in healthy donors. Study-level results: Whilst most TCR sequences proved rare, a subset of public TCRs occurred across many donors. Later analysis showed TCR association rates varying by HLA locus, highest for DRB1 and lowest for HLA-C. Sequencing probably produced one cluster of sequence variants that were highly shared.

The germline V gene encodes CDR1 SNHLY and CDR2 FYNNEI. Deletions cut 7 bases from V and 5 bases from J, with 10 bases between. The CDR3 is 12 residues long. Primers included in the PCR were 60 Vbeta and 13 Jbeta primers. Sequencing was performed with immunoSEQ multiplex PCR; in TCRdb, only in-frame clones are kept and a portion is missing. The sample lists roughly 200,000 clones; approximately 86% were seen once. In regard to this clone: The target antigen is unknown.

The sample taken for sequencing was PBMCs. The clonotype was recovered from a woman aged 25 to 39 in good health and CMV-seronegative. The chain couples TRBV2 to TRBJ2-3; D might be TRBD1 (5 bases). The CDR3 loop is CASMEQGDTQYF. DNA of the CDR3: TGTGCCAGCATGGAGCAGGGAGATACGCAGTATTTT.